This entry is about one TCR beta chain. Its antigen is currently not known. Base qualities are not provided; no much larger clone lies one nucleotide away. This specimen belongs to a study of blood T cell repertoires in COVID-19 (dated by TCRdb to about 2020). Context from the whole study: The collaborator samples originated in the United States, Italy and Spain and spanned the acute and convalescent phases of COVID-19. The prospective study material was composed of cDNA or gDNA derived from T cells, B-cell-depleted T cells, or PBMCs. The dataset comprised deeply sampled blood TCRbeta repertoires from subjects exposed to, actively infected with, or recovered from COVID-19. The repertoires were released in a freely available public database meant as a resource for research on the immune response to SARS-CoV-2. The samples were drawn from the first 160 participants of the ongoing ImmuneRACE study and from more than 1,000 subjects provided by 6 global collaborators. Sample metadata almost always included a de-identified subject ID, COVID-19 status, age in years and sex. HLA class I and class II types, where available, came from metadata supplied by the sample provider rather than from assay-based typing.

CDR1 MNHEY and CDR2 SVGEGT are derived from the germline V gene. From V the trimming removes 6 bases and from J it removes 0 bases, while the gene matches leave 12 bases of the junction unaccounted for. Measured from the cysteine to the phenylalanine, the CDR3 is 17 residues long. Only the CDR3 part of the read is kept: 51 bases, read in frame from the first base. The immunoSEQ Assay, a bias-controlled multiplex PCR, was used to amplify TCRbeta CDR3 regions from genomic DNA. In the authors' own workflow: The number of nucleated cells in each sample was estimated from the amplification of reference gene primers within the assay. To quantify the absolute abundance of each unique TCRbeta CDR3 rearrangement, sequence reads were collapsed and filtered. For each sample, productive Simpson clonality was calculated by taking the square root of Simpson's diversity index across productive rearrangements. TCRdb holds this immuneACCESS table with in-frame rearrangements only. Some clones are missing; in checked studies, unresolved V genes explain under half, and the rest has no known cause. Clone size and the V and J calls come from that table; the DNA yielded D and trimming. The sample table records 45,000 to 50,000 clones; 83% of these occur just once. 7% to 10% of the sample comes from the top ten.

On the study overall, not on this receptor specifically: The amount of clinical and demographic metadata varied by source and participant and was provided uncurated.

Each collaborating institution followed its own protocols to collect whole blood in K2EDTA tubes. For TCRbeta analysis, collaborators shipped samples as frozen whole blood, isolated PBMCs, or DNA extracted from either of those sample types. Sequenced sample: peripheral blood. This receptor was identified in a man of 80 years or more in a cohort sampled during active COVID-19. The chain was built from TRBV6-2 or TRBV6-3 and TRBJ2-3; 7 bases in between match TRBD1. The nucleotide sequence reads as follows: TGTGCCAGCAGCCCACTCTTGGGACAGTCTAGCACAGATACGCAGTATTTT. Its amino acids are CASSPLLGQSSTDTQYF.